This T cell receptor (beta chain) was retrieved from a study of OX40 agonist ivuxolimab in advanced cancers. V was trimmed by 6 bases and J by 0 bases, leaving 18 bases between them. Germline V CDR1 and CDR2: SNHLY, FYNNEI. The CDR3 runs to 16 residues. Clones were read by immunoSEQ multiplex PCR, and TCRdb kept only the in-frame ones, dropping some. The sample contains around 14,000 clones, less than 95% of which appear only once. On cycle 4 day 1 and cycle 7 day 1, as well as at baseline, blood was sampled. Comments on this clone: As yet, its antigen is unknown.

Study-wide findings and caveats: Partial responders at 0.1-3.0 mg/kg showed near-lowest clonal expansion. Mean expanded clone counts were higher in CD8+ than CD4+ T cells.

Sequenced here: CD4+ or CD8+ T cells sorted from blood, sampled in a trial of the OX40 agonist ivuxolimab. This rearrangement joins TRBV2 to TRBJ2-7; TRBD1 might be the D (6 bases). This sequence was found in an adult with an advanced solid tumor such as melanoma, head and neck, liver or kidney cancer. The CDR3 is CASRKTGHTSSYEQYF. The CDR3 region has the DNA TGTGCCAGCAGGAAAACGGGACATACGAGCTCCTACGAGCAGTACTTC.